The 24 T cell receptor beta chains given below trace back to one sample, sequenced in a study of CD8+ T cells in alopecia areata. RNA was extracted and reverse transcribed into cDNA as the sequencing template. Only in-frame clones appear in the TCRdb table, and some are missing; sequencing was by immunoSEQ multiplex PCR. This sample has about 97,000 clones, with 35% to 45% found just once. Sequenced material: CD4+ T cells sorted from blood. The source is a human donor with alopecia areata.

The chain recombines TRBV5-4 with TRBJ2-7, with TRBD2 identical over 9 bases. Germline lookup yields CDR1 SGHNT and CDR2 YYREEE (reference sequence). Losses at the gene ends were 2 bases for V and 5 bases for J; bases not matched to a gene: 11. This CDR3 is built from 16 residues. The CDR3 DNA is TGTGCCAGCAGCTTAAAACCCGGGACTAGCATCCACGAGCAGTACTTC. Translation gives CASSLKPGTSIHEQYF.

The sample holds a few counts of this clone. This chain joins TRBV7-2 and TRBJ2-1; the match to TRBD2 covers 7 bases. Trimming at V came to 1 base and at J to 2 bases, leaving 5 bases not matched to a gene. Per the germline V gene, CDR1 is SGHTA and CDR2 is FQGNSA. This CDR3 is built from 16 residues. The CDR3: CASSLGAGLAYNEQFF. CDR3 sequence (DNA): TGTGCCAGCAGCTTAGGGGCCGGACTAGCCTACAATGAGCAGTTCTTC.

The genes are TRBV6-6 and TRBJ2-1; D gene unclear. The V end was cut by 4 bases, the J end by 0 bases, with 13 bases between. Germline CDR1 is MNHNY and CDR2 is SVGAGI (reference sequence). The CDR3 loop spans 16 amino acids. The CDR3 nucleotides are TGTGCCAGCAGTTCCTCGGACGGACGCTCCTACAATGAGCAGTTCTTC. This gives the protein CASSSSDGRSYNEQFF.

The chain recombines TRBV4-1 with TRBJ1-2; a possible D gene is TRBD1 (6 bases). Trimming took 3 bases from V and 8 from J, leaving 16 bases between them. This CDR3 is built from 14 residues. In germline, CDR1 is MGHRA, CDR2 YSYEKL. CDR3: CASSHNNRAEGYTF. The CDR3 nucleotides are TGCGCCAGCAGCCACAACAACAGGGCGGAGGGCTACACCTTC.

This clone was seen only a few times. The gene calls are TRBV6-6 and TRBJ1-2; 9 bases are a match to TRBD1. From germline, CDR1 is MNHNY and CDR2 SVGAGI (reference sequence). CDR3 length: 15 amino acids. J gave up 5 bases and V 4 bases, and 8 bases lay outside the gene matches. The CDR3 coding sequence is TGTGCCAGCAGTTCCCCCACAGGGGGCATTTATGGCTACACCTTC. As protein: CASSSPTGGIYGYTF.

The chain combines TRBV7-2 with TRBJ1-1; D gene unclear. The CDR3 covers 13 residues. V lost 2 bases and J lost 3, with 7 bases in between. The germline gives CDR1 SGHTA, CDR2 FQGNSA. In DNA form, the CDR3 reads TGTGCCAGCAGCTTAAACAGCTACACTGAAGCTTTCTTT. Protein: CASSLNSYTEAFF.

This clone was picked up a small number of times. This chain joins TRBV7-2 and TRBJ1-5, with 7 bases fitting TRBD1. This CDR3 is built from 14 residues. The germline V gene encodes CDR1 SGHTA and CDR2 FQGNSA. The J segment lost 4 bases and the V segment lost 5 bases, leaving 5 bases of the junction unmatched. This chain's CDR3 is CASSKQGLNQPQHF. The CDR3 DNA is TGTGCCAGCAGCAAACAGGGGTTAAATCAGCCCCAGCATTTT. Looking up the rest from reference TRBV7-2 and TRBJ1-5 gives the full variable domain: GAGVSQSPSNKVTEKGKDVELRCDPISGHTALYWYRQSLGQGLEFLIYFQGNSAPDKSGLPSDRFSAERTGGSVSTLTIQRTQQEDSAVYLCASSKQGLNQPQHFGDGTRLSIL.

The chain has TRBV30 and TRBJ1-5; no clear D. V gave up 5 bases and J gave up 4 bases, with 9 bases separating them. The germline CDR1 and CDR2 sequences are GTSNPN and SVGIG (reference sequence). This CDR3 has 12 amino acids. CDR3 residues: CAWGDLNQPQHF. The CDR3 DNA reads as TGTGCCTGGGGGGATTTGAATCAGCCCCAGCATTTT.

In this sample, this clone turned up a few times. This chain links TRBV7-9 with TRBJ2-7, with a weak D call TRBD2 (5 bases). The CDR3 runs to 13 residues. The germline V gene encodes CDR1 SEHNR and CDR2 FQNEAQ (reference sequence). Trimming shortened V by 5 bases and J by 0 bases, and 8 bases separated the two germline ends. The CDR3 nucleotides are TGTGCCAGCAGCCCCGGGGTCTCCTACGAGCAGTACTTC. It yields the protein CASSPGVSYEQYF.

CDR3 nucleotides: TGTGCCAGCAGTACCCGGACAGGAGGAGAGACCCAGTACTTC. It translates to CASSTRTGGETQYF. This chain connects TRBV28 to TRBJ2-5; TRBD1 aligns across 7 bases. This CDR3 has 14 amino acids. V shed 5 bases and J 4 bases; nucleotides not matched to a gene: 7. Germline assignment: CDR1 MDHEN and CDR2 SYDVKM.

The genes are TRBV20-1 and TRBJ2-1, with D hard to call. The V and J ends lost 3 bases and 12 bases respectively, with 12 bases between them. This CDR3 contains 11 residues. Germline assignment: CDR1 DFQATT and CDR2 SNEGSKA (reference sequence). The CDR3 sequence: CSARPGGRQFF. CDR3 coding DNA: TGCAGTGCTAGGCCCGGTGGACGGCAGTTCTTC.

V is TRBV2 and J is TRBJ2-3, with 7 bases that match TRBD2. The germline V gene encodes CDR1 SNHLY and CDR2 FYNNEI. The CDR3 contains 17 residues. V trimming: 3 bases; J trimming: 0 bases; junction bases outside the gene matches: 9. As DNA, the CDR3 is TGTGCCAGCAGTGATACTAGCGAGATAACTAGCACAGATACGCAGTATTTT. Amino acid sequence: CASSDTSEITSTDTQYF.

The chain is built from TRBV7-2 and TRBJ1-2, with D tentatively TRBD1 (6 bases). The CDR3 is 15 amino acids. Germline CDR1 and CDR2: SGHTA and FQGNSA. Deletions cut 2 bases from V and 5 bases from J, with 15 bases between. The CDR3 protein is CASSLMGGPTYGYTF. In DNA, the CDR3 is TGTGCCAGCAGCTTAATGGGGGGGCCCACTTATGGCTACACCTTC.

This clone was seen more than once but under ten times. The CDR3 loop is CSVAGTGSNEKLFF. CDR3 DNA sequence: TGCAGCGTAGCCGGGACAGGCTCAAATGAAAAACTGTTTTTT. The chain recombines TRBV29-1 with TRBJ1-4, with 8 bases that match TRBD1. This CDR3 contains 14 residues. Germline values: CDR1 SQVTM, CDR2 ANQGSEA. V was pared by 6 bases and J by 5 bases, with 8 bases of the junction left unmatched.

This clone was detected only a few times. This chain connects TRBV29-1 to TRBJ1-1; no reliable D call. The germline V gene has CDR1 SQVTM and CDR2 ANQGSEA. The CDR3 has 16 amino acids. V was clipped by 4 bases and J by 1 base, with 19 bases between them. The CDR3 nucleotides are TGCAGCGTTGGAAGTGGGGAGGGTTTCGAGAACACTGAAGCTTTCTTT. This encodes CSVGSGEGFENTEAFF. The complete variable domain, with remaining parts taken from reference TRBV29-1 and TRBJ1-1, reads SAVISQKPSRDICQRGTSLTIQCQVDSQVTMMFWYRQQPGQSLTLIATANQGSEATYESGFVIDKFPISRPNLTFSTLTVSNMSPEDSSIYLCSVGSGEGFENTEAFFGQGTRLTVV.

This rearrangement joins TRBV29-1 to TRBJ1-2; 9 nucleotides align to TRBD1. Germline loops: CDR1 SQVTM, CDR2 ANQGSEA. The CDR3 is made up of 16 amino acids. Trimming took 3 bases from V and 7 from J; bases not matched to a gene: 15. The CDR3 region is CSVDLPGQGLIGGYTF. The CDR3 coding sequence is TGCAGCGTTGATCTACCGGGACAGGGTTTAATCGGTGGCTACACCTTC.

This chain connects TRBV4-2 to TRBJ1-2; D is ambiguous. The germline V gene encodes CDR1 LGHNA and CDR2 YNFKEQ. CDR3 length: 15 residues. The V and J ends lost 2 bases and 1 base respectively, with 11 bases between them. CDR3 loop: CASSQYGQNNYGYTF. The CDR3 bases are TGTGCCAGCAGCCAATATGGGCAGAATAACTATGGCTACACCTTC.

The genes are TRBV7-2 and TRBJ2-7; a possible D gene is TRBD1 (5 bases). CDR1 and CDR2 (germline): SGHTA, FQGNSA. The CDR3 runs 14 residues. V dropped 6 bases and J dropped 2 bases, with 14 bases sitting between them. In nucleotides, the CDR3 is TGTGCCAGCAGACAGGAGTTGGGCCCCTACGAGCAGTACTTC. As protein: CASRQELGPYEQYF.

This clone was recorded a few times. The chain links TRBV11-2 to TRBJ2-7; D remains unclear. The V end lost 3 bases, the J end lost 2 bases, and 2 bases lay between the germline ends. Germline CDR1 reads SGHAT; CDR2 reads FQNNGV. The length of the CDR3 is 11 residues. This chain's CDR3 is CASSLAYEQYF. The CDR3 region has the DNA TGTGCCAGCAGCTTGGCCTACGAGCAGTACTTC.

The count of this clone is one. The rearrangement uses TRBV18 and TRBJ2-1, with 7 positions matching TRBD1. CDR1 and CDR2 from the germline V gene are KGHSH and LQKENI. The junction had 12 bases not matched to a gene; V was cut back by 1 base and J by 12 bases. This CDR3 has 15 amino acids. The CDR3 coding sequence is TGTGCCAGCTCACCACAAACAGGGGAAGGGTTTAGGCAGTTCTTC. Translated, it gives CASSPQTGEGFRQFF.

The chain couples TRBV5-1 to TRBJ2-7; D uncertain. With 5 bases removed from V and 2 bases from J, the gap between germline ends came to 8 bases. The length of the CDR3 is 12 residues. Germline V gives CDR1 SGHRS, CDR2 YFSETQ. CDR3 amino acids: CASRSQAYEQYF. CDR3 nucleotide sequence: TGCGCCAGCAGATCTCAAGCCTACGAGCAGTACTTC.

The rearrangement joins TRBV7-9 to TRBJ1-6; D is unclear. The CDR3 runs 12 residues. Germline V gene data show CDR1 as SEHNR and CDR2 as FQNEAQ (reference sequence). Trimming pared 7 bases from V and 9 bases from J, leaving 10 bases between. In DNA form, the CDR3 reads TGTGCCAGCACCAATAGCCCTTCACCCCTCCACTTT. The encoded protein is CASTNSPSPLHF.

The chain couples TRBV5-1 to TRBJ2-5; the match to TRBD1 covers 9 bases. Germline loops: CDR1 SGHRS, CDR2 YFSETQ. The CDR3 has 16 amino acids. Losses at the gene ends were 4 bases for V and 2 bases for J; bases not matched to a gene: 9. The CDR3 loop is CASSVGGTGIQETQYF. The CDR3 nucleotides read TGCGCCAGCAGCGTCGGCGGGACAGGGATACAAGAGACCCAGTACTTC.

This rearrangement joins TRBV4-3 to TRBJ2-5, with 10 bases aligning to TRBD1. Germline values: CDR1 LGHNA, CDR2 YSLEER. CDR3 length: 15 amino acids. Trimming cost V 4 bases and J 3 bases; bases outside gene matches: 5. CDR3 bases: TGCGCCAGCAGCCCGGACAGGGGGACCAAAGAGACCCAGTACTTC. Translating it yields CASSPDRGTKETQYF.